The rows below give T cell receptor beta chains drawn from one sample of a study of T cell repertoires in cytomegalovirus infection. In TCRdb, the reads were re-called with MiXCR into one record per CDR3 protein. The table includes some 600,000 distinct CDR3 sequences, roughly a quarter detected once. Source material: CD8+ T cells from PBMCs. The receptors stem from a human donor in good health (CMV status not recorded). Some clones in this sample may be carry-over from other donors' samples. Each CDR3 is given with its conserved first and last residue. The D gene is left open where the match is weak. Clone size is given for some rows only: seen once, a few or many times, or a class if the clone is expanded.

j_call v_call clone_size d_call cdr3_nt cdr3_aa
TRBJ2-4 TRBV6-2/TRBV6-3 few NA TGTGCCAGCAGTTTCCTAACCCCCGGGGAAAACATTCAGTACTTC CASSFLTPGENIQYF
TRBJ2-3 TRBV12-5 NA TRBD2 TGTGCTAGTGGTTCCAGCGGGGATTGGACAGATACGCAGTATTTT CASGSSGDWTDTQYF
TRBJ2-3 TRBV20-1 few NA TGCAGTGCTCTCGAAAGGGGCACAGATACGCAGTATTTT CSALERGTDTQYF
TRBJ2-1 TRBV28 many TRBD1 TGTGCCAGCAGTACAGGGGACACCTACAATGAGCAGTTCTTC CASSTGDTYNEQFF
TRBJ2-3 TRBV28 many TRBD2 TGTGCCAGCAGCCGCCCCGCCGGGACTAGCGGGGGCCCCTACACAGATACGCAGTATTTT CASSRPAGTSGGPYTDTQYF
TRBJ1-2 TRBV25-1 many TRBD1 TGTGCCAGCAGACAGGGGTCGTATGGCTACACCTTC CASRQGSYGYTF
TRBJ2-1 TRBV28 NA TRBD2 TGTGCCAGCAGTGCGTTAGCGGGCCTGGCCTACAATGAGCAGTTCTTC CASSALAGLAYNEQFF
TRBJ2-6 TRBV9 NA NA TGTGCCAGCGGGGTGGCCAACGTCCTGACTTTC CASGVANVLTF
TRBJ2-2 TRBV10-3 once NA TGTGCCATCAGTGAGTCGGGAAGGGGGACCGGGGAGCTGTTTTTT CAISESGRGTGELFF
TRBJ1-1 TRBV14 few NA TGTGCCAGCAGCCTTCCAGGACTACGAAACACTGAAGCTTTCTTT CASSLPGLRNTEAFF
TRBJ1-1 TRBV14 NA NA TGTGCCAGCGGGATATCGAACACTGAAGCTTTCTTT CASGISNTEAFF
TRBJ2-3 TRBV19 NA NA TGTGCCAGTACCCCGACATCCTCCTTCACAGATACGCAGTATTTT CASTPTSSFTDTQYF
TRBJ1-3 TRBV18 once NA TGTGCCAGCTCATCCGTACAGCTCTCTGGAAACACCATATATTTT CASSSVQLSGNTIYF
TRBJ2-6 TRBV28 NA NA TGTGCCAGCAGTCCTGAGATTGGGGTCTCTGGGGCCAACGTCCTGACTTTC CASSPEIGVSGANVLTF
TRBJ2-3 TRBV25-1 few NA TGTGCCAGCAGTGAAGTAGGGGGATGGACAGATACGCAGTATTTT CASSEVGGWTDTQYF
TRBJ2-7 TRBV29-1 NA NA TGCAGCGTCACAGTCAACGCTCTACACGAGCAGTACTTC CSVTVNALHEQYF
TRBJ1-2 TRBV7-6 many TRBD1 TGTGCCAGCAGCCCCACCGGGACAGGGGGCGTCTTCTATGGCTACACCTTC CASSPTGTGGVFYGYTF
TRBJ2-1 TRBV7-2 few TRBD2 TGTGCCAGCAGCTTCCCTACTAGCGGGGGCCTCTACAATGAGCAGTTCTTC CASSFPTSGGLYNEQFF
TRBJ2-6 TRBV20-1 few NA TGCAGTGCTAGAGATCGCTTGTATGAGGCTGGGGCCAACGTCCTGACTTTC CSARDRLYEAGANVLTF
TRBJ2-1 TRBV24-1 NA NA TGTGCCACGACACCCCGGGACCTACCCAATGAGCAGTTCTTC CATTPRDLPNEQFF
TRBJ1-1 TRBV6-2/TRBV6-3 NA NA TGTGCCAGCAGTTATTTCTCCGGTCAACAGGGTGAAGCTTTCTTT CASSYFSGQQGEAFF
TRBJ2-5 TRBV20-1 NA NA TGCAGTGCTAGAGATCGATCCCCTGGAGAGACCCAGTACTTC CSARDRSPGETQYF
TRBJ1-5 TRBV6-6 many TRBD1 TGTGCCAGCAGTTACACAGGGGAACCCCAGCATTTT CASSYTGEPQHF
TRBJ1-1 TRBV7-4 NA TRBD1 TGTGCCAGCAGCTCAGAGGGGGCGGGCACTGAAGCTTTCTTT CASSSEGAGTEAFF